This TCR beta chain emerged from a study of immune cell composition in non-small cell lung cancer. The study, taken as a whole, reports: About 80% of squamous and around a third of adenocarcinoma cases had tumour-associated clones >0.5%.

This clone was recorded a few times. Its cognate antigen is unknown. Sequenced by immunoSEQ multiplex PCR; TCRdb stores in-frame clones only, minus some. Of nearly 2,500 clones listed, roughly 80% were seen once; the top ten hold around 20%. The CDR3 sequence is 14 residues long. Germline V gives CDR1 MRHNA, CDR2 SNTAGT. V gave up 4 bases and J gave up 3 bases, with 11 bases separating them. Normal lung was taken at the farthest possible site, at least 3 cm from tumour. The sequence was collected from a human donor with non-small cell lung cancer. The chain couples TRBV6-4 to TRBJ2-3; no definite D call. Material for sequencing was non-adjacent lung tissue. In nucleotides, the CDR3 is TGTGCCAGCAGTGCCACGGGTCCTACAGATACGCAGTATTTT. This sequence encodes CASSATGPTDTQYF.